These 27 T cell receptor beta chains were all obtained from the same sample, sequenced in a study of blood T cell repertoires in COVID-19 (dated by TCRdb to the early 2020s). The protocol used for the library was the immunoSEQ multiplex PCR assay. TCRdb mirrors the immuneACCESS table, restricted to in-frame sequences. Some clones are absent from its copies; in checked studies, under half trace to an unresolved V gene, and the reason for the others is unknown. The sample has 250,000 to 350,000 clones on record, approximately 91% of them singletons. The top ten clonotypes cover 12% of the sample. The sequenced sample consisted of peripheral blood. The receptors here all came from a woman in her sixties with acute or convalescent COVID-19.

On this clone itself: Additional DNA sequences in this sample encode the identical CDR3. CDR3 region: CASSLGAGGPYEQYF. DNA for the CDR3: TGTGCCAGCAGCTTAGGCGCAGGGGGACCCTACGAGCAGTACTTC. The V gene is TRBV7-2, the J gene TRBJ2-7, with 7 positions matching TRBD1. The ends lost 1 base at V and 2 bases at J; junction bases unmatched: 5. In germline, CDR1 is SGHTA, CDR2 FQGNSA. The CDR3 runs 15 residues.

The CDR3 DNA is TGTGCCAGCAGTCAAGACTCTGGGGCATGGGAGCCCCAGCATTTT. Encoded protein: CASSQDSGAWEPQHF. This rearrangement joins TRBV7-8 to TRBJ1-5; weak D call: TRBD1 (5 bases). V shed 6 bases and J shed 8 bases, with 20 bases lying between them. CDR1 is SGHVS and CDR2 is FQNEAQ in the germline V gene. The CDR3 has 15 amino acids.

CDR3 sequence: CASSRQGLYTDTQYF. CDR3 nucleotide sequence: TGTGCCAGCAGTAGACAGGGGCTATATACAGATACGCAGTATTTT. The chain has TRBV27 and TRBJ2-3, with 8 bases matching TRBD1. This CDR3 is built from 15 residues. Germline CDR1 MNHEY, CDR2 SMNVEV (reference sequence). The ends lost 5 bases at V and 3 bases at J; junction bases unmatched: 7.

V is TRBV19 and J is TRBJ2-7; TRBD2 matches at 7 bases. Germline V gene sequence: CDR1 LNHDA, CDR2 SQIVND (reference sequence). The CDR3 sequence is 14 residues long. V trimming: 5 bases; J trimming: 2 bases; junction bases outside the gene matches: 6. The CDR3 loop is CASSPRLATYEQYF. CDR3 nucleotides: TGTGCCAGTAGTCCAAGACTAGCAACCTACGAGCAGTACTTC.

This chain connects TRBV12-3 or TRBV12-4 to TRBJ1-2; D remains unclear. This CDR3 contains 13 residues. Trimming shortened V by 4 bases and J by 6 bases, and 12 bases separated the two germline ends. The CDR3 loop reads CASSSPGSNGYTF. In DNA, the CDR3 is TGTGCCAGCAGTTCTCCCGGGTCTAATGGCTACACCTTC.

The chain uses TRBV27 and TRBJ1-5, with D perhaps TRBD1 (6 bases). CDR1 and CDR2 (germline): MNHEY, SMNVEV (reference sequence). V lost 0 bases and J lost 7, with 19 bases in between. The CDR3 runs to 17 residues. CDR3 in amino acids: CASSLSGAETGVQPQHF. The DNA of the CDR3 is TGTGCCAGCAGTTTATCCGGCGCGGAGACAGGAGTACAGCCCCAGCATTTT.

The V and J genes are TRBV27 and TRBJ2-3; 12 bases align to TRBD2. V was pared by 3 bases and J by 5 bases, with 9 bases of the junction left unmatched. In germline, CDR1 is MNHEY, CDR2 SMNVEV (reference sequence). CDR3 length: 17 amino acids. CDR3 DNA sequence: TGTGCCAGCAGTTTTCTAGCTAGCGGGGGGGTGCGAGATACGCAGTATTTT. The encoded protein is CASSFLASGGVRDTQYF.

The chain carries TRBV19 and TRBJ1-2; TRBD1 might be the D (5 bases). Germline values: CDR1 LNHDA, CDR2 SQIVND (reference sequence). Trimming removed 4 bases from V and 5 bases from J, with 20 bases in between. The length of the CDR3 is 16 residues. As DNA, the CDR3 is TGTGCCAGTAGTACCCTCTCGTGGAGGGGCCTGTATGGCTACACCTTC. This codes for CASSTLSWRGLYGYTF.

The chain uses TRBV28 and TRBJ1-2; perhaps TRBD1 as D (6 bases). Germline V gives CDR1 MDHEN, CDR2 SYDVKM. Deletions cut 3 bases from V and 6 bases from J, with 29 bases between. CDR3 length: 19 amino acids. The CDR3 protein is CASSLVNPHWGRAPDGYTF. The CDR3 DNA is TGTGCCAGCAGTTTGGTTAATCCCCACTGGGGGCGCGCCCCAGATGGCTACACCTTC.

About this clone: Other DNA sequences in the sample encode the same CDR3. V gene TRBV12-3 or TRBV12-4 combines with J gene TRBJ1-2; perhaps TRBD1 as D (6 bases). The CDR3 is 13 amino acids. The V gene lost 2 bases and the J gene lost 4 bases, with 8 bases spanning the gap. Here the CDR3 reads CASSLRGSYGYTF. The DNA of the CDR3 is TGTGCCAGCAGTTTAAGGGGGAGCTATGGCTACACCTTC.

The V gene is TRBV27, the J gene TRBJ2-7; no reliable D call. This CDR3 comprises 14 residues. The V gene lost 4 bases and the J gene lost 0 bases, with 10 bases spanning the gap. CDR1 is MNHEY and CDR2 is SMNVEV in the germline V gene (reference sequence). The CDR3 DNA reads TGTGCCAGCAGTTCCGAACATTCCTCCTACGAGCAGTACTTC. Protein sequence: CASSSEHSSYEQYF.

The V gene is TRBV27, the J gene TRBJ1-5; TRBD1 aligns across 9 bases. V lost 2 bases and J lost 7; bases outside the gene matches: 6. The germline CDR1 and CDR2 sequences are MNHEY and SMNVEV (reference sequence). This CDR3 is built from 15 residues. CDR3 in DNA: TGTGCCAGCAGTTTACTCACGGACAGGGGACAGCCCCAGCATTTT. It specifies CASSLLTDRGQPQHF.

This sequence joins TRBV11-2 and TRBJ1-2; D ambiguous. The ends were cut back, 1 base at V and 4 bases at J, with 16 bases in the middle. From germline, CDR1 is SGHAT and CDR2 FQNNGV. The CDR3 sequence is 16 residues long. In DNA, the CDR3 is TGTGCCAGCAGCTTAGTGGCAGGCATAGCGGGCTATGGCTACACCTTC. Encoded protein: CASSLVAGIAGYGYTF.

J is TRBJ2-1 and V is TRBV9; D might be TRBD1 (6 bases). Trimming left V 3 bases short and J 7 bases short, with 20 bases between. Looked up from germline, CDR1 is SGDLS and CDR2 is YYNGEE. This CDR3 region has 16 residues. The CDR3 is CASSAGTLVPGNEQFF. Here the CDR3 DNA reads TGTGCCAGCAGCGCCGGGACACTTGTACCTGGGAATGAGCAGTTCTTC.

Only one count was recorded for this clone. The chain recombines TRBV12-3 or TRBV12-4 with TRBJ1-1, with 7 bases that match TRBD1. After removal of 6 bases from V and 5 bases from J, the junction contained 6 bases not matched to a gene. There are 13 residues in the CDR3. In DNA, the CDR3 is TGTGCCAGCAGACGACACAGGGGAACTGAAGCTTTCTTT. Amino acids: CASRRHRGTEAFF.

The CDR3 bases are TGTGCCAGCAGCCCACTCATGGGAGGGGTCGGCGGGGAGCTGTTTTTT. Translating gives CASSPLMGGVGGELFF. The V gene is TRBV3-1 (or the pseudogene TRBV3-2), the J gene TRBJ2-2; TRBD2 matches at 7 bases. CDR3 length: 16 residues. The junction had 12 bases not matched to a gene; V was cut back by 4 bases and J by 7 bases. Germline CDR1 LGHDT, CDR2 YNNKEL (reference sequence).

The chain has TRBV30 and TRBJ1-2; D is unresolved. Germline loops: CDR1 GTSNPN, CDR2 SVGIG (reference sequence). With 2 bases removed from V and 0 bases from J, the gap between germline ends came to 16 bases. The CDR3 extends over 16 amino acids. CDR3 coding DNA: TGTGCCTGGAGTTATTCTCCACTGATCACTAACTATGGCTACACCTTC. This encodes CAWSYSPLITNYGYTF.

The chain joins TRBV11-2 to TRBJ2-1, with a weak D call TRBD2 (6 bases). Deletions cut 4 bases from V and 6 bases from J, with 16 bases between. The CDR3 is 15 residues long. Germline CDR1 SGHAT, CDR2 FQNNGV. CDR3 DNA: TGTGCCAGCAGCTGGGGGACTCCCCCGACCAATGAGCAGTTCTTC. Its protein product is CASSWGTPPTNEQFF.

The chain couples TRBV15 to TRBJ2-2; 7 nucleotides align to TRBD2. Germline V gives CDR1 LNHNV, CDR2 YYDKDF (reference sequence). Trimming removed 1 base from V and 6 bases from J; junction bases left unmatched: 26. This CDR3 is built from 22 residues. The DNA of the CDR3 is TGTGCCACCAGCAGAGTTGGGCTACGCTTGAAGGGACTACGGGGAGGCCCCGGGGAGCTGTTTTTT. Encoded protein: CATSRVGLRLKGLRGGPGELFF.

This clone was counted between two and nine times. Other DNA sequences within the sample encode an identical CDR3. This chain connects TRBV6-5 to TRBJ1-2; no definite D call. Trimming removed 0 bases from V and 4 bases from J, with 9 bases in between. The CDR3 sequence is 14 residues long. Germline CDR1 and CDR2: MNHEY and SVGAGI. The CDR3 spells CASSYSIGGYGYTF. The CDR3, as DNA: TGTGCCAGCAGTTACTCGATTGGCGGCTATGGCTACACCTTC.

V usage is TRBV7-8 and J usage is TRBJ2-7; D is undetermined. The V gene's germline CDR1 is SGHVS and CDR2 FQNEAQ. V lost 5 bases, J lost 3 bases, and 8 bases lay in between. CDR3 size: 12 residues. CDR3 loop: CASSPDIYEQYF. CDR3 DNA sequence: TGTGCCAGCAGCCCCGACATCTACGAGCAGTACTTC.

This chain joins TRBV27 and TRBJ2-3, with 13 bases identical to TRBD2. CDR1 and CDR2 from the germline V gene are MNHEY and SMNVEV (reference sequence). J was trimmed by 2 bases and V by 6 bases; bases with no gene match: 5. The CDR3 runs to 16 residues. CDR3 region: CASRQLAGGTTDTQYF. In nucleotides, the CDR3 is TGTGCCAGCAGGCAACTAGCGGGGGGGACCACAGATACGCAGTATTTT.

The chain joins TRBV19 to TRBJ2-3, with 9 positions matching TRBD1. J gave up 0 bases and V 4 bases, and 5 bases lay outside the gene matches. Germline V lookup: CDR1 LNHDA, CDR2 SQIVND (reference sequence). The length of the CDR3 is 16 residues. The DNA for the CDR3 is TGTGCCAGTAGTACCGGGACAGGGCTTAGCACAGATACGCAGTATTTT. Residues: CASSTGTGLSTDTQYF.

V usage is TRBV14 and J usage is TRBJ2-1; 8 positions agree with TRBD1. V gave up 3 bases and J gave up 6 bases; unmatched junction bases: 4. The CDR3 runs to 14 residues. Germline values: CDR1 SGHDN, CDR2 FVKESK. The CDR3 loop reads CASSHRGHGNEQFF. CDR3 sequence (DNA): TGTGCCAGCAGCCACAGGGGGCATGGCAATGAGCAGTTCTTC.

This clone came up a few times. The DNA of the CDR3 is TGCGCCAGCCTCCTGGACAGGGGCGGCACTGAAGCTTTCTTT. This codes for CASLLDRGGTEAFF. This chain links TRBV5-1 with TRBJ1-1; 9 nucleotides line up with TRBD1. The CDR3 contains 14 residues. V lost 7 bases and J lost 4; bases outside the gene matches: 8. Germline V CDR1 and CDR2: SGHRS, YFSETQ.

The chain joins TRBV6-2 or TRBV6-3 to TRBJ1-1; TRBD1 is a possible D gene (6 bases). The V and J ends lost 2 bases and 1 base respectively, with 17 bases between them. There are 17 residues in the CDR3. Germline CDR1 reads MNHEY; CDR2 reads SVGEGT. The CDR3 DNA sequence: TGTGCCAGCAGTTACGGTCTCGGCTGGGGGCGGAACACTGAAGCTTTCTTT. Translated: CASSYGLGWGRNTEAFF.

This clone was found once. The chain recombines TRBV5-4 with TRBJ2-3; D may be TRBD1 (6 bases). This CDR3 is 15 amino acids long. Germline V lookup: CDR1 SGHNT, CDR2 YYREEE (reference sequence). With 1 base removed from V and 4 bases from J, the gap between germline ends came to 13 bases. CDR3 sequence (DNA): TGTGCCAGCAGCTTGCCCGGTGGGGGCGCAGATACGCAGTATTTT. It encodes CASSLPGGGADTQYF. Using reference TRBV5-4 and TRBJ2-3 for the parts outside the CDR3, the full variable domain is ETGVTQSPTHLIKTRGQQVTLRCSSQSGHNTVSWYQQALGQGPQFIFQYYREEENGRGNFPPRFSGLQFPNYSSELNVNALELDDSALYLCASSLPGGGADTQYFGPGTRLTVL.